This entry lists 2 T cell receptor beta chains sequenced from one sample in a study of blood T cell repertoires in COVID-19. Sequenced by immunoSEQ multiplex PCR; TCRdb stores in-frame clones only, minus some. The data contain 180,000 or so clones, roughly 77% of them singletons. The sequenced sample consisted of peripheral blood. Receptors originate from a woman older than 75 with COVID-19, enrolled during active disease.

V and J are TRBV7-8 and TRBJ1-1; D might be TRBD1 (6 bases). The CDR3 consists of 15 residues. Germline V gene lookup returns CDR1 SGHVS and CDR2 FQNEAQ. Trimming left V 5 bases short and J 4 bases short, with 17 bases between. The chain's CDR3 is CASSPRGAGSTEAFF. The CDR3, as DNA: TGTGCCAGCAGCCCGCGGGGGGCCGGGAGCACTGAAGCTTTCTTT.

The V gene is TRBV10-3, the J gene TRBJ1-2; 9 bases match TRBD1. The CDR3 totals 15 residues. After removal of 0 bases from V and 7 bases from J, the junction contained 6 bases not matched to a gene. CDR1 is ENHRY and CDR2 is SYGVKD in the germline V gene. The DNA for the CDR3 is TGTGCCATCAGTGAGTCGAGACAGGGGGAAGGTGGCTACACCTTC. Its protein product is CAISESRQGEGGYTF.